The text below deals with one TCR beta chain. V lost 0 bases and J lost 2, with 7 bases in between. The germline gives CDR1 DFQATT, CDR2 SNEGSKA (reference sequence). The CDR3 totals 13 residues. A sample-barcoded 5' primer and a J-beta primer mix were used in a second PCR of roughly 7 to 11 cycles. From the 5' RACE reads, TCRdb called clonotypes with MiXCR, one entry per CDR3 protein. The data hold more than 1,400,000 distinct CDR3 sequences, with around two fifths observed a single time. At least 5.5 micrograms of total RNA were extracted per sample. The data were taken from a study of blood T cells in healthy people across ages. Study at large: There was about one barcoded beta molecule captured by template switching per two T cells.

The sample was blood. The chain combines TRBV20-1 with TRBJ1-2, with D unclear. The sequence came from a woman aged 18-35 years in good health. The CDR3 sequence is CSARDMGNYGYTF. The CDR3 DNA follows: TGCAGTGCTAGAGATATGGGGAACTATGGCTACACCTTC.